What follows describes a single T cell receptor beta chain. Its antigen is not identified. The sample originates from a study of blood T cells in healthy people across ages. Study context: Every two T cells gave about one barcoded beta molecule via template switching.

Regarding the study as a whole: Both higher diversity and more naive CD4+ cells marked long-lived donors when set against aged donors. Measured against age, TCR beta diversity per million T cells decreased in a roughly linear manner.

A second PCR, run for about 7 to 11 cycles, used a sample-barcoded 5' primer plus a J-beta primer mix. TCRdb re-called the 5' RACE reads through MiXCR, storing one row per CDR3 protein. The sample carries roughly 570,000 distinct CDR3 sequences, roughly a quarter recorded once. V shed 5 bases and J shed 0 bases, with 11 bases lying between them. The germline V gene encodes CDR1 SGHTA and CDR2 FQGNSA. This CDR3 contains 14 residues. The chain carries TRBV7-2 and TRBJ2-7, with D tentatively TRBD2 (6 bases). The TCR originated in a woman aged 65 to 85 in good health. The sample consisted of blood. The CDR3, as DNA: TGTGCCAGCAGCGTATCGGGGGTCTCCTACGAGCAGTACTTC. Protein: CASSVSGVSYEQYF.